A single TCR beta chain is shown here with its context. Trimming removed 7 bases at V and 0 bases at J, with 16 bases between. There are 16 residues in the CDR3. Germline CDR1 MRHNA, CDR2 SNTAGT. The sample belongs to a study of blood T cell repertoires in COVID-19. Self-reported history from a screening survey and questionnaire set each donor's cohort. As originally analysed: Amplification of reference gene primers was used by the study to estimate nucleated cell counts. Sequenced by immunoSEQ multiplex PCR; TCRdb stores in-frame clones only, minus some. V, J and clone size are taken as reported in that table, and D and trimming were inferred from the DNA itself. The repertoire holds 490,000 or so clones, with more than 85% as singletons.

The specimen was PBMCs or T cells enriched from blood (not recorded which). The receptor was derived from an older woman who had recovered from COVID-19. V is TRBV6-4 and J is TRBJ2-1; TRBD1 might be the D (5 bases). CDR3 sequence: CASTPRYRSSYNEQFF. The CDR3 nucleotides read TGTGCCAGCACCCCCCGGTACAGGAGCTCCTACAATGAGCAGTTCTTC.